The present entry profiles one T cell receptor beta chain with its context. The sample originates from a study of CD8 T cells in Susac syndrome. TCR beta was sequenced from blood CD8+ and CD4+ T cells. In contrast to the negatively isolated CD8+ and CD4+ T cells, TEMRA cells were FACS-enriched. Germline CDR1 SGDLS, CDR2 YYNGEE. The junction had 4 bases not matched to a gene; V was cut back by 3 bases and J by 2 bases. The CDR3 contains 14 residues. An input of 0.5 to 1 ug of RNA was subjected to reverse transcription using random hexamers. A multiplex approach, immunoSEQ multiplex PCR, amplified TCR beta CDR3 across 54 Vbeta and 13 Jbeta. TCRdb processed the immunoSEQ multiplex PCR reads anew with MiXCR; each CDR3 protein has one entry. The sample lists about 160,000 distinct CDR3 sequences, about 91% seen once, with approximately 0.082% in the top ten.

This chain connects TRBV9 to TRBJ2-7, with TRBD2 matching 8 bases. Sequencing was done on a sample of CD4+ T cells from PBMCs. The TCR was taken from a human donor in good health. The CDR3 region has the DNA TGTGCCAGCAGCGGCCCGGGACTAGCCTACGAGCAGTACTTC. Encoded protein: CASSGPGLAYEQYF.